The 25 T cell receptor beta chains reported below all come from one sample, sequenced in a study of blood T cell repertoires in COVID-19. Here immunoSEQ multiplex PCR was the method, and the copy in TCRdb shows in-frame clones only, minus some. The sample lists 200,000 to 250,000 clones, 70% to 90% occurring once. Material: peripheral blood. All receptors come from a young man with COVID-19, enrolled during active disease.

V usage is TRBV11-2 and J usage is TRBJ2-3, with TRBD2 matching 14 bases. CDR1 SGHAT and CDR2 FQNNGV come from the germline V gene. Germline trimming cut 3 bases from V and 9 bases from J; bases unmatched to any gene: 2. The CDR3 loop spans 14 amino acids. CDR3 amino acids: CASSFRLAGGTQYF. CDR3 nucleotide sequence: TGTGCCAGCAGCTTTCGACTAGCGGGGGGGACGCAGTATTTT.

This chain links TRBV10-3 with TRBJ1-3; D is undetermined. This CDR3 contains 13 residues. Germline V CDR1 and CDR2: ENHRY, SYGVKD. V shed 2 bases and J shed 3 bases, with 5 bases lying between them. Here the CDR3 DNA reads TGTGCCATCAGTGAGACACGTGGAAACACCATATATTTT. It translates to CAISETRGNTIYF.

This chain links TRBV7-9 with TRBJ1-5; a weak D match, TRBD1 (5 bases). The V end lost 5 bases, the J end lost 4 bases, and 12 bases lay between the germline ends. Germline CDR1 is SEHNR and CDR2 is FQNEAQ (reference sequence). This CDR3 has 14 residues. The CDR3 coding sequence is TGTGCCAGCAGCCATGATGCAGGGAATCAGCCCCAGCATTTT. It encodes CASSHDAGNQPQHF.

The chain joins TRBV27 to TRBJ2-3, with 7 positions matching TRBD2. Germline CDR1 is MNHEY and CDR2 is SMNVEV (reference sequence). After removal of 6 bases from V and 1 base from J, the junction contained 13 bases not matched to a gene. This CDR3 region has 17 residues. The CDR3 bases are TGTGCCAGCAGGTTGCGGGGGAGCCGGGTAGGCACAGATACGCAGTATTTT. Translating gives CASRLRGSRVGTDTQYF.

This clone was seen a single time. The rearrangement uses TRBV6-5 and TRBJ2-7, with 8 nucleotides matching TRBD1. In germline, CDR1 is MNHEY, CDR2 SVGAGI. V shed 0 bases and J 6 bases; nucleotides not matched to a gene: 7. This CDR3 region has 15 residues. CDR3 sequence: CASSYSSARGREQYF. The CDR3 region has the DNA TGTGCCAGCAGTTACTCGTCGGCCAGGGGGCGCGAGCAGTACTTC.

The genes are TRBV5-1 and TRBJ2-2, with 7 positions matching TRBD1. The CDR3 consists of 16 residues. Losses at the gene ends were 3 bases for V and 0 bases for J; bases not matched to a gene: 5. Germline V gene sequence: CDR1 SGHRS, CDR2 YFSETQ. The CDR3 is CASSSRTGSNTGELFF. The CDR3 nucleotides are TGCGCCAGCAGCTCCAGGACAGGATCGAACACCGGGGAGCTGTTTTTT.

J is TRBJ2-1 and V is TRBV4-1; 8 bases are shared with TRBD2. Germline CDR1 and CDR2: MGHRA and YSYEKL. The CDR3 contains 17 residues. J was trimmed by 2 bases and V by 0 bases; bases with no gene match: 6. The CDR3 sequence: CASSQDYGRATYNEQFF. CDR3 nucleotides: TGCGCCAGCAGCCAAGATTACGGGAGGGCCACCTACAATGAGCAGTTCTTC.

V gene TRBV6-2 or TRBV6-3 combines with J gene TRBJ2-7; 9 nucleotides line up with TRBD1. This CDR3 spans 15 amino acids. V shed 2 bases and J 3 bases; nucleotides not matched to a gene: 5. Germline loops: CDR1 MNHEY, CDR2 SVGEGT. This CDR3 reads CASSYLLGQGYEQYF. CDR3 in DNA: TGTGCCAGCAGTTACCTTTTGGGACAGGGCTACGAGCAGTACTTC.

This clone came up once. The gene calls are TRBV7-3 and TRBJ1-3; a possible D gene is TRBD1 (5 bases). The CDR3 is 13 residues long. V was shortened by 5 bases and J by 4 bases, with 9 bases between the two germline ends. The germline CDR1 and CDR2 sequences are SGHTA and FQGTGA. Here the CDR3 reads CASSPRGGNTIYF. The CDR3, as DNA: TGTGCCAGCAGCCCGCGGGGGGGAAACACCATATATTTT.

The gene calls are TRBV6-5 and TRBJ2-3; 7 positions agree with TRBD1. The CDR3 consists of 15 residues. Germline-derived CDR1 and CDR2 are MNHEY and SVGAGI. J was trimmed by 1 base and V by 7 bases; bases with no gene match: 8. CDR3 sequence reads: CASTNRGPGTDTQYF. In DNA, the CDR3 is TGTGCCAGCACTAACAGGGGCCCCGGCACAGATACGCAGTATTTT.

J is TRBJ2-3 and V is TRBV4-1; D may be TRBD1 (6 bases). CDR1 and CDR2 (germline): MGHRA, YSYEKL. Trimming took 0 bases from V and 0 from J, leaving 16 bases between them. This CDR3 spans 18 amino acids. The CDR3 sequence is CASSQDARWGPSTDTQYF. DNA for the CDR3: TGCGCCAGCAGCCAAGACGCACGTTGGGGGCCGAGCACAGATACGCAGTATTTT.

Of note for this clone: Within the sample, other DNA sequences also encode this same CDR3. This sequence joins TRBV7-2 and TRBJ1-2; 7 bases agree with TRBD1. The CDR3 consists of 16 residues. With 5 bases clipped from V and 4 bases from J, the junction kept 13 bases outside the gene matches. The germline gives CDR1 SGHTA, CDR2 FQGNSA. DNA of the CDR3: TGTGCCAGCAGCGATGGTGCTATGACAGGGAGCTATGGCTACACCTTC. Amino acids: CASSDGAMTGSYGYTF.

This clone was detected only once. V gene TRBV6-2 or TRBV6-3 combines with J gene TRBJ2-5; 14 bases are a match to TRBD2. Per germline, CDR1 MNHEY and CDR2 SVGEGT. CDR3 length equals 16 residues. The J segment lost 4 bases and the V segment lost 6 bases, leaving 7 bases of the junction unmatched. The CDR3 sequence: CASSSGTSGSRETQYF. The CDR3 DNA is TGTGCCAGCAGCTCCGGGACTAGCGGGAGTAGAGAGACCCAGTACTTC.

CDR3 loop: CASSQAAGAGPFYEQYF. The CDR3 nucleotides read TGTGCCAGCAGCCAAGCCGCAGGGGCTGGCCCTTTCTACGAGCAGTACTTC. The J gene is TRBJ2-7, the V gene TRBV4-2, with TRBD1 as a possible D gene (6 bases). V gave up 1 base and J gave up 3 bases, with 19 bases separating them. The CDR3 length is 17 residues. CDR1 LGHNA and CDR2 YNFKEQ come from the germline V gene.

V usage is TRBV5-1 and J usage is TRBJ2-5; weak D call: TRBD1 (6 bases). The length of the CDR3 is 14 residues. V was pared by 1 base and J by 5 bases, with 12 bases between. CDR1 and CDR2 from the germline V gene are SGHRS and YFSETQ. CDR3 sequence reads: CASSLLQGPETQYF. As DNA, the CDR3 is TGCGCCAGCAGCTTGTTACAGGGCCCGGAGACCCAGTACTTC.

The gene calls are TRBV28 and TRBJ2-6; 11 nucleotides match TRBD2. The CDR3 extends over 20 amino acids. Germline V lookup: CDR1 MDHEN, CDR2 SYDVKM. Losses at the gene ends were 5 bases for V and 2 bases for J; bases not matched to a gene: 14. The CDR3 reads CASSKDRLAGQSAGANVLTF. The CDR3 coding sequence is TGTGCCAGCAGTAAGGACAGACTAGCGGGACAGTCTGCTGGGGCCAACGTCCTGACTTTC.

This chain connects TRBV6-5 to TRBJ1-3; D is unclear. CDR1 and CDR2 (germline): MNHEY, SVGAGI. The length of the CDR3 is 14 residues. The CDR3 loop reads CVSRNTGSGNTIYF. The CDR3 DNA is TGTGTCAGTCGCAATACGGGCTCTGGAAACACCATATATTTT.

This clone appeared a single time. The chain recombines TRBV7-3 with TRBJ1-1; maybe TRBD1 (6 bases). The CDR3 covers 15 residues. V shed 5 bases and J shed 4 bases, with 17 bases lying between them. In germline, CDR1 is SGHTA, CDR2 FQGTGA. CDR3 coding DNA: TGTGCCAGCAGCATTCAACAGGGAGAGCGCACTGAAGCTTTCTTT. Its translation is CASSIQQGERTEAFF. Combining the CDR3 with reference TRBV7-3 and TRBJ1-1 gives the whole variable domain GAGVSQTPSNKVTEKGKYVELRCDPISGHTALYWYRQSLGQGPEFLIYFQGTGAADDSGLPNDRFFAVRPEGSVSTLKIQRTERGDSAVYLCASSIQQGERTEAFFGQGTRLTVV.

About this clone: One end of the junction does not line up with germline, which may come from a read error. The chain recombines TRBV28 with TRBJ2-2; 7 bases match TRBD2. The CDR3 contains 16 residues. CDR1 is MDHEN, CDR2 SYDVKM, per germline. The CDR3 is CASSAGQGGYTGALFF. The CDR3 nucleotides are TGTGCCAGCAGCGCGGGGCAGGGAGGGTACACCGGGGCGCTGTTTTTT.

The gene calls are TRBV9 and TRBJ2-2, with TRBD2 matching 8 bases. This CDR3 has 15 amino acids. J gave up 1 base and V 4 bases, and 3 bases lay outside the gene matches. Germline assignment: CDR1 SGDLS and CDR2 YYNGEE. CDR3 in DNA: TGTGCCAGCAGCCCGGGGGGGCGGAACACCGGGGAGCTGTTTTTT. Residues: CASSPGGRNTGELFF. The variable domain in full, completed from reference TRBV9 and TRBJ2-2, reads DSGVTQTPKHLITATGQRVTLRCSPRSGDLSVYWYQQSLDQGLQFLIQYYNGEERAKGNILERFSAQQFPDLHSELNLSSLELGDSALYFCASSPGGRNTGELFFGEGSRLTVL.

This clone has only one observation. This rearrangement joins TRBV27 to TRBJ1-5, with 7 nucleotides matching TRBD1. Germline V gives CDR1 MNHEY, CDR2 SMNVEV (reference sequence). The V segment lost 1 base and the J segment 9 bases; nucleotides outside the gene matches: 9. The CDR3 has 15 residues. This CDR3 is CASSLYGQEGLPQHF. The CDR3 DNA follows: TGTGCCAGCAGTTTATATGGACAGGAAGGTCTGCCCCAGCATTTT.

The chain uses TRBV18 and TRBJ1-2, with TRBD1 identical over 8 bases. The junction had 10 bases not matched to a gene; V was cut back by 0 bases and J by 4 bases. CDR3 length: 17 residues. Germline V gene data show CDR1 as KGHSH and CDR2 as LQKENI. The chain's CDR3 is CASSPPSLQGVGYGYTF. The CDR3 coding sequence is TGTGCCAGCTCACCACCGTCCCTACAGGGGGTTGGCTATGGCTACACCTTC.

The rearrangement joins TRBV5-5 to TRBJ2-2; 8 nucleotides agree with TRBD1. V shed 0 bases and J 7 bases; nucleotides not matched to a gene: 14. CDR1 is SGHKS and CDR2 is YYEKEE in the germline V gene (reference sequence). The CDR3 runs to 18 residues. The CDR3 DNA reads TGTGCCAGCAGCTTGGGCCCGGGACAGGCGACCTGGAGCGGGGAGCTGTTTTTT. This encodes CASSLGPGQATWSGELFF.

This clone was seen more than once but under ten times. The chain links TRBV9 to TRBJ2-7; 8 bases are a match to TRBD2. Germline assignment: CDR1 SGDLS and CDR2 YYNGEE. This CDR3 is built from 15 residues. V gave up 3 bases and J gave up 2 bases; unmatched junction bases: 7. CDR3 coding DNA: TGTGCCAGCAGCGCGGGGGTAGCGGGACCCTACGAGCAGTACTTC. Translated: CASSAGVAGPYEQYF.

CDR3 region: CASSRGTSGSSYNEQFF. The CDR3 nucleotides read TGTGCCAGCAGCCGTGGGACTAGCGGAAGCTCCTACAATGAGCAGTTCTTC. V usage is TRBV4-2 and J usage is TRBJ2-1; TRBD2 matches at 11 bases. CDR1 and CDR2 from the germline V gene are LGHNA and YNFKEQ. The CDR3 consists of 17 residues. V was clipped by 4 bases and J by 0 bases; unmatched bases: 5.